This T cell receptor beta chain is from a study of OX40 agonist ivuxolimab in advanced cancers. Germline V gene lookup returns CDR1 KGHSH and CDR2 LQKENI. The CDR3 is made up of 17 amino acids. With 3 bases removed from V and 3 bases from J, the gap between germline ends came to 17 bases. Method: immunoSEQ multiplex PCR; TCRdb's copy keeps in-frame clones and lacks some. This repertoire shows nearly 45,000 clones, 75% to 90% found once; its top ten account for approximately 15%. This material consisted of CD4+ or CD8+ T cells sorted from blood, taken in a trial of the OX40 agonist ivuxolimab. The receptor comes from an adult with an advanced solid tumor such as melanoma, head and neck, liver or kidney cancer. The J gene is TRBJ2-2, the V gene TRBV18; D possibly corresponds to TRBD1 (5 bases). Here the CDR3 DNA reads TGTGCCAGCTCACCCTCGGCCGGTGGGGCTTACACCGGGGAGCTGTTTTTT. This gives the protein CASSPSAGGAYTGELFF.